Following are 21 T cell receptor beta chains from one sample sequenced in a study of shared clonotypes between healthy human individuals. Some clones are missing from TCRdb's copy, which holds only in-frame ones; the method was immunoSEQ multiplex PCR. The table has millions of clones, about 95% seen once. As defined, naive CD8 cells were CD45RO-negative and positively selected for CCR7, with terminally differentiated effector memory CD45RA+ cells excluded. Sequenced material: naive CD8+ T cells sorted from blood. These receptors were taken from a man younger than 30 in good health.

The chain employs TRBV10-1 and TRBJ2-3, with D possibly matching TRBD1 (6 bases). Trimming removed 1 base at V and 5 bases at J, with 19 bases between. The CDR3 runs to 17 residues. Germline CDR1 is WNHNN and CDR2 is SYGVQD (reference sequence). CDR3 coding DNA: TGCGCCAGCAGTGAGTACAAACAGGGTGGACGTCAAGATACGCAGTATTTT. It specifies CASSEYKQGGRQDTQYF.

This chain joins TRBV19 and TRBJ2-3; 7 bases agree with TRBD1. The CDR3 covers 16 residues. The junction had 8 bases not matched to a gene; V was cut back by 3 bases and J by 2 bases. Germline assignment: CDR1 LNHDA and CDR2 SQIVND (reference sequence). As DNA, the CDR3 is TGTGCCAGTAGTATCGGGGACAGTCAATACACAGATACGCAGTATTTT. This translates into CASSIGDSQYTDTQYF.

This sequence joins TRBV5-1 and TRBJ2-3; D remains unclear. This CDR3 region has 11 residues. Germline CDR1 reads SGHRS; CDR2 reads YFSETQ. The V gene lost 0 bases and the J gene lost 10 bases, with 6 bases spanning the gap. CDR3 DNA: TGCGCCAGCAGCTTGGTTGGCCCGCAGTATTTT. Translation gives CASSLVGPQYF.

The chain employs TRBV7-9 and TRBJ1-2; D ambiguous. CDR3 length equals 14 residues. Trimming shortened V by 4 bases and J by 8 bases, and 17 bases separated the two germline ends. The germline CDR1 and CDR2 sequences are SEHNR and FQNEAQ (reference sequence). The CDR3 sequence: CASSSALHLGGYTF. Here the CDR3 DNA reads TGTGCCAGCAGCTCAGCCCTCCATTTGGGAGGCTACACCTTC. Complete variable domain (other parts from reference TRBV7-9 and TRBJ1-2): DTGVSQNPRHKITKRGQNVTFRCDPISEHNRLYWYRQTLGQGPEFLTYFQNEAQLEKSRLLSDRFSAERPKGSFSTLEIQRTEQGDSAMYLCASSSALHLGGYTFGSGTRLTVV.

The chain combines TRBV4-3 with TRBJ1-1; D perhaps matches TRBD1 (5 bases). V lost 4 bases and J 5 bases, leaving 17 bases between the germline ends. The length of the CDR3 is 15 residues. Germline assignment: CDR1 LGHNA and CDR2 YSLEER. The CDR3 loop reads CASSLRTDGGTEAFF. CDR3 DNA: TGCGCCAGCAGCCTTCGGACGGATGGGGGGACTGAAGCTTTCTTT.

This chain uses TRBV5-6 with TRBJ2-7; 9 bases agree with TRBD1. Trimming took 3 bases from V and 5 from J; bases not matched to a gene: 6. Germline V lookup: CDR1 SGHDT, CDR2 YYEEEE. This CDR3 region has 14 residues. CDR3 nucleotide sequence: TGTGCCAGCAGCTGGGACAGGGACAGTCACGAGCAGTACTTC. It encodes CASSWDRDSHEQYF.

This clone was seen a single time. The same CDR3 can be traced to other DNA sequences in this sample. The chain combines TRBV7-9 with TRBJ2-3; D perhaps matches TRBD2 (6 bases). Trimming took off 1 base at V and 6 bases at J, with 14 bases between the two ends. Germline V CDR1 and CDR2: SEHNR, FQNEAQ (reference sequence). CDR3 length: 15 residues. CDR3: CASSLGSGGTDTQYF. CDR3 DNA sequence: TGTGCCAGCAGCTTAGGGTCCGGGGGTACGGATACGCAGTATTTT.

V gene TRBV13 combines with J gene TRBJ1-2; D gene unclear. The ends were cut back, 3 bases at V and 0 bases at J, with 8 bases in the middle. The CDR3 has 14 residues. Germline lookup yields CDR1 PRHDT and CDR2 FYEKMQ (reference sequence). CDR3 bases: TGTGCCAGCAGCTTGGCCGCCGCTAACTATGGCTACACCTTC. Protein sequence: CASSLAAANYGYTF.

Comments on this clone: The junction departs from the called germline gene at one end, perhaps through a read error. The rearrangement links TRBV7-7 to TRBJ2-1; 13 bases match TRBD2. The CDR3 spans 15 residues. Germline CDR1 and CDR2: SSHAT and FNYEAQ (reference sequence). The CDR3 protein is CASSPLAGGHNEQFF. Here the CDR3 DNA reads TGTGCTAGCAGCCCACTAGCGGGGGGGCATAATGAGCAGTTCTTC.

The rearrangement uses TRBV2 and TRBJ2-1; D ambiguous. The CDR3 loop spans 10 amino acids. Trimming pared 7 bases from V and 9 bases from J, leaving 7 bases between. The germline V gene encodes CDR1 SNHLY and CDR2 FYNNEI. The CDR3 bases are TGTGCCAGCAATTGGGGTGAGCAGTTCTTC. Translation: CASNWGEQFF.

This chain links TRBV6-5 with TRBJ2-1, with a weak D call TRBD1 (6 bases). The V end was cut by 2 bases, the J end by 7 bases, with 18 bases between. Germline assignment: CDR1 MNHEY and CDR2 SVGAGI. The CDR3 sequence is 16 residues long. The CDR3 loop reads CASSYPTDQGRNEQFF. The CDR3, as DNA: TGTGCCAGCAGTTACCCCACCGACCAGGGGCGAAATGAGCAGTTCTTC.

This clone was found a few times. The chain recombines TRBV25-1 with TRBJ1-2; D ambiguous. This CDR3 is 11 amino acids long. V dropped 5 bases and J dropped 8 bases, with 9 bases sitting between them. Germline CDR1 MGHDK, CDR2 SYGVNS. CDR3 sequence: CASSPSVGYTF. The CDR3 DNA reads TGTGCCAGCAGTCCCTCAGTGGGCTACACCTTC.

Of note for this clone: This same CDR3 is encoded by further DNA sequences in the sample. The chain couples TRBV4-1 to TRBJ2-7; D call uncertain. The CDR3 contains 13 residues. Germline CDR1 and CDR2: MGHRA and YSYEKL. Between the trimmed V and J ends, which lost 1 base and 2 bases, there was a span of 6 bases. The CDR3 spells CASSQVTTYEQYF. CDR3 nucleotides: TGCGCCAGCAGCCAAGTCACGACCTACGAGCAGTACTTC.

This chain uses TRBV21-1 with TRBJ1-6. TRBV21-1 is a pseudogene segment. CDR3 length equals 18 residues. The CDR3 protein is CASSPHQRRGHRNSPLHF. The CDR3 DNA sequence: TGTGCCAGCAGCCCCCACCAAAGGCGGGGGCATAGAAATTCACCCCTCCACTTT.

Details on this clone: Different DNA sequences within this sample yield the same CDR3. The V and J genes are TRBV14 and TRBJ2-1, with D possibly being TRBD1 (5 bases). CDR1 is SGHDN, CDR2 FVKESK, per germline. This CDR3 has 13 residues. The V and J ends lost 1 base and 4 bases respectively, with 5 bases between them. The CDR3 nucleotides are TGTGCCAGCAGCCAAGGACAGTACAATGAGCAGTTCTTC. Translated, it gives CASSQGQYNEQFF.

The chain recombines TRBV5-1 with TRBJ2-2; TRBD2 matches at 13 bases. This CDR3 has 19 residues. The V gene's germline CDR1 is SGHRS and CDR2 YFSETQ. V lost 4 bases and J lost 0; bases outside the gene matches: 9. Here the CDR3 reads CASSTTGTSGVPNTGELFF. The CDR3 nucleotides are TGCGCCAGCAGCACCACCGGGACTAGCGGGGTTCCGAACACCGGGGAGCTGTTTTTT. Using reference TRBV5-1 and TRBJ2-2 for the parts outside the CDR3, the full variable domain is KAGVTQTPRYLIKTRGQQVTLSCSPISGHRSVSWYQQTPGQGLQFLFEYFSETQRNKGNFPGRFSGRQFSNSRSEMNVSTLELGDSALYLCASSTTGTSGVPNTGELFFGEGSRLTVL.

The gene calls are TRBV30 and TRBJ2-3; 9 nucleotides match TRBD2. After removal of 1 base from V and 4 bases from J, the junction contained 6 bases not matched to a gene. Per germline, CDR1 GTSNPN and CDR2 SVGIG (reference sequence). CDR3 length: 15 amino acids. DNA of the CDR3: TGTGCCTGGAGTGCCCAGCGGGAGGCCCCAGATACGCAGTATTTT. Amino acid sequence: CAWSAQREAPDTQYF. Supplemented by reference TRBV30 and TRBJ2-3, the full variable domain reads SQTIHQWPATLVQPVGSPLSLECTVEGTSNPNLYWYRQAAGRGLQLLFYSVGIGQISSEVPQNLSASRPQDRQFILSSKKLLLSDSGFYLCAWSAQREAPDTQYFGPGTRLTVL.

V gene TRBV27 combines with J gene TRBJ2-3; 8 bases map to TRBD1. The CDR3 contains 19 residues. The V gene end was trimmed by 5 bases and the J gene end by 4 bases; junction bases not matched to a gene: 20. Germline V CDR1 and CDR2: MNHEY, SMNVEV (reference sequence). CDR3 DNA: TGTGCCAGCAGTCCCAGGGAGGACAGGGCACCTAACCGCGCAGATACGCAGTATTTT. This encodes CASSPREDRAPNRADTQYF.

The chain recombines TRBV7-8 with TRBJ2-7, with 9 bases that match TRBD1. This CDR3 is built from 14 residues. Germline CDR1 is SGHVS and CDR2 is FQNEAQ. The junction had 13 bases not matched to a gene; V was cut back by 7 bases and J by 9 bases. The CDR3 DNA reads TGTGCCAGCATAGCCGGGGACAGGGATCAGTGGCAGTACTTC. Encoded protein: CASIAGDRDQWQYF.

The chain combines TRBV9 with TRBJ2-3, with D maybe TRBD1 (6 bases). The V gene's germline CDR1 is SGDLS and CDR2 YYNGEE. V lost 7 bases and J 0 bases, leaving 12 bases between the germline ends. CDR3 length equals 14 residues. In nucleotides, the CDR3 is TGTGCCAGCGGGGTAGGGGGAAGCACAGATACGCAGTATTTT. Protein sequence: CASGVGGSTDTQYF.

The rearrangement joins TRBV4-1 to TRBJ2-3; perhaps TRBD1 as D (6 bases). Deletions cut 1 base from V and 6 bases from J, with 14 bases between. The CDR3 contains 15 residues. In germline, CDR1 is MGHRA, CDR2 YSYEKL. The CDR3 sequence is CASSQVAGAEDTQYF. The CDR3 DNA sequence: TGCGCCAGCAGCCAAGTGGCAGGGGCCGAGGATACGCAGTATTTT.